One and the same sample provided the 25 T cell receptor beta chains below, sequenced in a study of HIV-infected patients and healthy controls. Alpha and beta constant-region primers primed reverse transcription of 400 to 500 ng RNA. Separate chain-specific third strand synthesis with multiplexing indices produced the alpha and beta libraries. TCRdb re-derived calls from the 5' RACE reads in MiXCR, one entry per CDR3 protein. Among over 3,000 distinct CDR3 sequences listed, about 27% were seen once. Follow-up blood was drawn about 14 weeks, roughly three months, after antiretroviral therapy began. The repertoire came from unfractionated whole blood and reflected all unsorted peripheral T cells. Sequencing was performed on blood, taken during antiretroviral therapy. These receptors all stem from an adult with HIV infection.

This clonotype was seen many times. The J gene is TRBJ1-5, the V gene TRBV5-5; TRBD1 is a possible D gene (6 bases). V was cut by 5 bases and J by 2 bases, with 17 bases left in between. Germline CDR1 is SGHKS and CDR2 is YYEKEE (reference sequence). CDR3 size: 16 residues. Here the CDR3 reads CASSLQGRHGNQPQHF. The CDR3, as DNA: TGTGCCAGCAGTTTGCAGGGGCGCCATGGCAATCAGCCCCAGCATTTT.

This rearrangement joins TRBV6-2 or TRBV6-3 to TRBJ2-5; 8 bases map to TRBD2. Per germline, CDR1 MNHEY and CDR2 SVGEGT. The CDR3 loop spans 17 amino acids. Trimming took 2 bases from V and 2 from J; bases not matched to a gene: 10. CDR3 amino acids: CASSYPPSGGAQETQYF. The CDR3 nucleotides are TGTGCCAGCAGTTACCCTCCGAGCGGGGGAGCTCAAGAGACCCAGTACTTC.

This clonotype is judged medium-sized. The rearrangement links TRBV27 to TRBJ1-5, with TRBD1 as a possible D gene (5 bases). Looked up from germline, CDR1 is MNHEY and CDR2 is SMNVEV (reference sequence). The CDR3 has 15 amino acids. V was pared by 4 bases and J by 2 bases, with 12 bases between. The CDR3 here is CASSWGGGGNQPQHF. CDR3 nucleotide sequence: TGTGCCAGCAGTTGGGGCGGCGGGGGCAATCAGCCCCAGCATTTT.

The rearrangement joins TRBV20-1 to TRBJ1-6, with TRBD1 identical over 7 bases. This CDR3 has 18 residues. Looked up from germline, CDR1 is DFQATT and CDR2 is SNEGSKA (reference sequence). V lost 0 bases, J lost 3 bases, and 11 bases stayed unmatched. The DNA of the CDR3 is TGCAGTGCTAGAGATTTGGGAAGGGGGCTTTACTATAATTCACCCCTCCACTTT. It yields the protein CSARDLGRGLYYNSPLHF.

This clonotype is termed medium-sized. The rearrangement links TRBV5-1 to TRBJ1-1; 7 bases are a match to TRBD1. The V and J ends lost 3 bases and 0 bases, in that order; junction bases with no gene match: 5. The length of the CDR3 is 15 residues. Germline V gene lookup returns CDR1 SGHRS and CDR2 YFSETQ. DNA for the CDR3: TGCGCCAGCAGCTCTAAACAGGGGTTGAACACTGAAGCTTTCTTT. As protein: CASSSKQGLNTEAFF.

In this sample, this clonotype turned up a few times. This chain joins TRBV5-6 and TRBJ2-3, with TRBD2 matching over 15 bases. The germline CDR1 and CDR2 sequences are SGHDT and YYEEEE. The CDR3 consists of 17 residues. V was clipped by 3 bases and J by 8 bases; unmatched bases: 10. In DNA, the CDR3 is TGTGCCAGCAGCTCCCTCGGACTAGCGGGGGGGCTTGGTACGCAGTATTTT. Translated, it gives CASSSLGLAGGLGTQYF.

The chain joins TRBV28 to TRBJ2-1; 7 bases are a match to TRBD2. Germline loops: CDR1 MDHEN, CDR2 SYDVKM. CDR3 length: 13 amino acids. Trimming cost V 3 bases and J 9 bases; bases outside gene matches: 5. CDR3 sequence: CASSFLLAVEQFF. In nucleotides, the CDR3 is TGTGCCAGCAGTTTCCTCCTAGCGGTTGAGCAGTTCTTC.

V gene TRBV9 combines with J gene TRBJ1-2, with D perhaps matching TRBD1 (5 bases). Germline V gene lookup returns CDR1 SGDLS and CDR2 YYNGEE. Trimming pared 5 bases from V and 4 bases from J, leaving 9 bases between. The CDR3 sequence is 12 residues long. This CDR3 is CASRGDGYGYTF. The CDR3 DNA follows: TGTGCCAGCAGGGGGGACGGCTATGGCTACACCTTC. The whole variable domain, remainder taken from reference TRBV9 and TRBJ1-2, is DSGVTQTPKHLITATGQRVTLRCSPRSGDLSVYWYQQSLDQGLQFLIQYYNGEERAKGNILERFSAQQFPDLHSELNLSSLELGDSALYFCASRGDGYGYTFGSGTRLTVV.

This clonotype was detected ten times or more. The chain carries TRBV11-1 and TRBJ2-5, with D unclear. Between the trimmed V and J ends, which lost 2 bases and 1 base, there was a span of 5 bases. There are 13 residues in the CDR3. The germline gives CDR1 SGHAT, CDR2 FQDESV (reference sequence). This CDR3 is CASSLILQETQYF. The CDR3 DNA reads TGTGCCAGCAGCTTAATCCTCCAAGAGACCCAGTACTTC.

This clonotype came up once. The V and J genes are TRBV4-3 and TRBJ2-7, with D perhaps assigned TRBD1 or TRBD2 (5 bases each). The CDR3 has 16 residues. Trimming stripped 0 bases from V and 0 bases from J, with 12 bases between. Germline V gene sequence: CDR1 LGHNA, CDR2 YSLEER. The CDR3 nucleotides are TGCGCCAGCAGCCAAGAGGGGCCTGGGAGCTCCTACGAGCAGTACTTC. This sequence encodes CASSQEGPGSSYEQYF.

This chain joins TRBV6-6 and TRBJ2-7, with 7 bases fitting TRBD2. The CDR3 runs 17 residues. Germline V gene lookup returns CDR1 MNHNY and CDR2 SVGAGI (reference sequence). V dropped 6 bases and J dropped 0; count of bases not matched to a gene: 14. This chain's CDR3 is CASSHESREGSSYEQYF. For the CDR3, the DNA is TGTGCCAGCAGCCACGAGAGCAGGGAGGGGAGCTCCTACGAGCAGTACTTC.

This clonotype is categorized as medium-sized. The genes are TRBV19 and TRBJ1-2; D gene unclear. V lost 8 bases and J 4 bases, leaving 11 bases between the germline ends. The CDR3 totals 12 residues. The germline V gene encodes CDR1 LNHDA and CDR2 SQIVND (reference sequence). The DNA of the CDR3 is TGTGCCAGTTCCGGTAGTAGCTATGGCTACACCTTC. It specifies CASSGSSYGYTF.

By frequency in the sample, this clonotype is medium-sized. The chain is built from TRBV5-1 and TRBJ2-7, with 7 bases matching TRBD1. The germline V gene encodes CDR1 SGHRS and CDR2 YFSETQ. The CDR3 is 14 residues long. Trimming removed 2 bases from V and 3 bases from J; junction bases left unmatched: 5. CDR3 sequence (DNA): TGCGCCAGCAGCTTAAGACAGGGTAACTACGAGCAGTACTTC. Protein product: CASSLRQGNYEQYF.

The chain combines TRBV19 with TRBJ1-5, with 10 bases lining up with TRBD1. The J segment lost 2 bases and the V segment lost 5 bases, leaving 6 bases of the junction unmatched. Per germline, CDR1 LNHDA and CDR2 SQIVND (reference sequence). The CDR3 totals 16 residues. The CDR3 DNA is TGTGCCAGTAGTTCCACCGGGACAGGGGGCAATCAGCCCCAGCATTTT. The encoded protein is CASSSTGTGGNQPQHF.

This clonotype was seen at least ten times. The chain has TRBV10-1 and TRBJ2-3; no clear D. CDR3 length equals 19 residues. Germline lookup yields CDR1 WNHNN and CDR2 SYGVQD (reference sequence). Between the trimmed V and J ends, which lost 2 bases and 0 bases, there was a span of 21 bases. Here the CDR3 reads CASSEGEARRSTSTDTQYF. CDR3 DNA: TGCGCCAGCAGTGAGGGAGAAGCGCGTCGTTCCACTAGCACAGATACGCAGTATTTT.

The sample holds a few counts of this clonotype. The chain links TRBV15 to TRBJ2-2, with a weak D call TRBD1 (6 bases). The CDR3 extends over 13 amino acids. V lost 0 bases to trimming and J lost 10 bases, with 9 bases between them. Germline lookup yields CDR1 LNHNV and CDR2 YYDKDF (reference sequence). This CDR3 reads CATSRDRGKELFF. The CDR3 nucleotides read TGTGCCACCAGCAGAGATAGGGGGAAGGAGCTGTTTTTT.

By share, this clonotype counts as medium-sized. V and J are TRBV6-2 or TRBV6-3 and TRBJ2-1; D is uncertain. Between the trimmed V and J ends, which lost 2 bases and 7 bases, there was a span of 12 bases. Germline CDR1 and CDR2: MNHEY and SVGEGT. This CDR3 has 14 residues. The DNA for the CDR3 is TGTGCCAGCAGTTACCAGTCAAGCGTAAATGAGCAGTTCTTC. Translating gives CASSYQSSVNEQFF.

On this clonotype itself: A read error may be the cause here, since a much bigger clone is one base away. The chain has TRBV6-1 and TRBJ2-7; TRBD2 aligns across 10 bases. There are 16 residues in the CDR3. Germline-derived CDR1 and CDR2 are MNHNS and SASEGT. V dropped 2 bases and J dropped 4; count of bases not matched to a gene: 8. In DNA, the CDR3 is TGTGCCAGCAGTGAATCCCAGCGGGGGGGCCTTTACGAGCAGTACTTC. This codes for CASSESQRGGLYEQYF.

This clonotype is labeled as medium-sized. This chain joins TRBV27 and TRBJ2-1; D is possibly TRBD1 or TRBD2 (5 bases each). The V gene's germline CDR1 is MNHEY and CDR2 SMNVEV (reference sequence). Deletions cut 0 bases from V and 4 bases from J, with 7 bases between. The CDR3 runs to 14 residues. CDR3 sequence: CASSLSGEYNEQFF. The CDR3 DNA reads TGTGCCAGCAGTTTATCGGGGGAGTACAATGAGCAGTTCTTC.

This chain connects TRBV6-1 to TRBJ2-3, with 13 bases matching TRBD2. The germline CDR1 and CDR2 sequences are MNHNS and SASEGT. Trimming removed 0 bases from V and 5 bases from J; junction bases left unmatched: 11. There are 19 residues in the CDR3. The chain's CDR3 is CASSEAGWTSGGPGDTQYF. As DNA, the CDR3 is TGTGCCAGCAGTGAAGCCGGATGGACTAGCGGGGGCCCGGGAGATACGCAGTATTTT.

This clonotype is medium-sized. Here the CDR3 reads CAWSVGEGRFGNEQFF. CDR3 nucleotide sequence: TGTGCCTGGAGTGTTGGAGAGGGACGGTTTGGAAATGAGCAGTTCTTC. This chain links TRBV30 with TRBJ2-1; tentatively, D is TRBD1 or TRBD2 (5 bases each). Trimming left V 0 bases short and J 7 bases short, with 19 bases between. CDR1 and CDR2 (germline): GTSNPN, SVGIG (reference sequence). The CDR3 is 16 amino acids.

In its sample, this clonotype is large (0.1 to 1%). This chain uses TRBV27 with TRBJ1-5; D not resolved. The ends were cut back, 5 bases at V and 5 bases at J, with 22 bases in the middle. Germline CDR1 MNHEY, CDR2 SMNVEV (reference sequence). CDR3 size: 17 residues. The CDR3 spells CASSPISARGADQPQHF. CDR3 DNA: TGTGCCAGCAGTCCTATATCCGCTCGAGGCGCGGATCAGCCCCAGCATTTT.

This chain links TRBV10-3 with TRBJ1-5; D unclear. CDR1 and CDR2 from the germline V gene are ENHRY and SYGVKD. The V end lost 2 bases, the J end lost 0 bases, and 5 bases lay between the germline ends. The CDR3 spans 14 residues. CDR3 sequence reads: CAISEGYSNQPQHF. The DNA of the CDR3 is TGTGCCATCAGTGAGGGGTATAGCAATCAGCCCCAGCATTTT.

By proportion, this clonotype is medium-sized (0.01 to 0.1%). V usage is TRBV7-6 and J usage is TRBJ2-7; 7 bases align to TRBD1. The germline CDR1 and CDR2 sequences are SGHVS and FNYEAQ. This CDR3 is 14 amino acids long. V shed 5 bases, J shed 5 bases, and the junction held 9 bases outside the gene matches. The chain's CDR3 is CASSMDRTAHEQYF. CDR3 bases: TGTGCCAGCAGCATGGACAGGACAGCCCACGAGCAGTACTTC.

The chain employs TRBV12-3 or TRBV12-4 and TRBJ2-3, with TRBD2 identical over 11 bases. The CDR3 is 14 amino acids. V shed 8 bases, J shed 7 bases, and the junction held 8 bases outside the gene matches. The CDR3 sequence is CASGVAGGPNTQYF. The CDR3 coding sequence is TGTGCCAGCGGGGTAGCGGGGGGGCCGAATACGCAGTATTTT.